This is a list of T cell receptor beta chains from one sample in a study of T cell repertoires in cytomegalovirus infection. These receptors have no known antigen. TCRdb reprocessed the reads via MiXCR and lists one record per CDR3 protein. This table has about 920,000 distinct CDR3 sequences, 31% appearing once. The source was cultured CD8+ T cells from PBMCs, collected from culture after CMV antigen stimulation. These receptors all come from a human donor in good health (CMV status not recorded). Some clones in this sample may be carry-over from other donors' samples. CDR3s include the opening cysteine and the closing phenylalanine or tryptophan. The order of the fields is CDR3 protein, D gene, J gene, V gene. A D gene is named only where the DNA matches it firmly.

CDR3: CASSQGEGGGTEAFF
D: NA
J: TRBJ1-1
V: TRBV4-2

CDR3: CASSQARGLKGTDTQYF
D: TRBD1
J: TRBJ2-3
V: TRBV14

CDR3: CASSEPAGGGVAKNIQYF
D: TRBD2
J: TRBJ2-4
V: TRBV2

CDR3: CAISFRDRNSYEQYF
D: TRBD1
J: TRBJ2-7
V: TRBV10-3

CDR3: CASSKDDRGYYGYTF
D: TRBD1
J: TRBJ1-2
V: TRBV19

CDR3: CASNSVGLADTQYF
D: TRBD2
J: TRBJ2-3
V: TRBV12-3/TRBV12-4

CDR3: CASSRLPALARAKANEKLFF
D: NA
J: TRBJ1-4
V: TRBV14

CDR3: CANSAGTPNQPQHF
D: NA
J: TRBJ1-5
V: TRBV6-1

CDR3: CASSPLQGGGTEAFF
D: TRBD1
J: TRBJ1-1
V: TRBV7-6

CDR3: CSALRGGVNEQFF
D: TRBD2
J: TRBJ2-1
V: TRBV20-1

CDR3: CASSTLGGYSPLHF
D: NA
J: TRBJ1-6
V: TRBV27

CDR3: CASSEDYTQYF
D: NA
J: TRBJ2-3
V: TRBV2

CDR3: CASSQLEYKGIAGELFF
D: NA
J: TRBJ2-2
V: TRBV14

CDR3: CASLGENTEAFF
D: NA
J: TRBJ1-1
V: TRBV2

CDR3: CASAIGQGYGGSTDTQYF
D: TRBD1
J: TRBJ2-3
V: TRBV12-5

CDR3: CASSVEIAFF
D: NA
J: TRBJ1-1
V: TRBV7-6

CDR3: CASGLGLNEAFF
D: NA
J: TRBJ1-1
V: TRBV12-5

CDR3: CASSPGQGILETQYF
D: TRBD1
J: TRBJ2-5
V: TRBV7-2

CDR3: CSARDHRQNYNSPLHF
D: NA
J: TRBJ1-6
V: TRBV20-1

CDR3: CASRELAGGGDEQFF
D: TRBD2
J: TRBJ2-1
V: TRBV7-3

CDR3: CASSPPDRGSDNEQFF
D: TRBD1
J: TRBJ2-1
V: TRBV18

CDR3: CASSMSGGAGDTQYF
D: TRBD2
J: TRBJ2-3
V: TRBV7-6

CDR3: CASSQEGSSGGPNTGELFF
D: TRBD2
J: TRBJ2-2
V: TRBV4-3

CDR3: CASSSLGVRETQYF
D: NA
J: TRBJ2-5
V: TRBV7-3

CDR3: CASSFYPLAATGGLFF
D: TRBD2
J: TRBJ2-2
V: TRBV12-3/TRBV12-4

CDR3: CASRYFTGTGNTEAFF
D: TRBD1
J: TRBJ1-1
V: TRBV12-3/TRBV12-4

CDR3: CASNLLSSGANVLTF
D: NA
J: TRBJ2-6
V: TRBV13

CDR3: CASSWTSGGIGDTQYF
D: TRBD2
J: TRBJ2-3
V: TRBV11-2

CDR3: CASSGSGSEQYF
D: NA
J: TRBJ2-7
V: TRBV6-2/TRBV6-3